This T cell receptor beta chain was obtained from a study of beta chain features in type 1 diabetes. General study findings and limits: Patients with Type 1 diabetes showed moderately but significantly shorter TCRB CDR3s in all four CD4+ subsets.

The sequenced template was cDNA made from the entire isolated RNA. TCRdb's table, derived via immunoSEQ multiplex PCR, lists solely in-frame clones and lacks some. The data contain some 640,000 clones, over 11% of them singletons. Of note for this clone: Its target is unknown.

The CDR3 runs 15 residues. Germline CDR1 is SQVTM and CDR2 is ANQGSEA. After removal of 6 bases from V and 8 bases from J, the junction contained 16 bases not matched to a gene. Each of the sorted populations had a purity greater than 95%. The chain employs TRBV29-1 and TRBJ2-1; TRBD2 aligns across 7 bases. The sequencing input was naive CD4+ T cells from blood. This TCR came from a man younger than 35 with type 1 diabetes. This CDR3 is CSVHGGYLVEHEQFF. The CDR3 DNA reads TGCAGCGTCCACGGGGGGTATCTAGTCGAGCATGAGCAGTTCTTC.